The source of this T cell receptor (beta chain) is a study of blood T cell repertoires in COVID-19. The wider study: Samples representing acute and convalescent COVID-19 were sourced from the United States, Italy and Spain. In each case, the material was cDNA or gDNA derived from T cells, B-cell-depleted T cells, or PBMCs.

The CDR3 is 13 amino acids. Germline V gene sequence: CDR1 LNHDA, CDR2 SQIVND (reference sequence). Trimming shortened V by 5 bases and J by 2 bases, and 8 bases separated the two germline ends. Study processing details: How many nucleated cells were present was estimated from reference gene primer amplification. TCRdb keeps only in-frame clones here, not all; method: immunoSEQ multiplex PCR. V and J calls plus clone size are reproduced from that table; the DNA served to infer D and trimming. The sample includes fewer than 650,000 clones, about 89% of them seen just once. Enrollment of patients from Seattle took place during active infection, with longitudinal follow-up.

The chain is built from TRBV19 and TRBJ2-3, with a weak D call TRBD2 (5 bases). Sequencing was done on a sample of peripheral blood. The receptor comes from a woman aged 50 to 60 with COVID-19, enrolled during active disease. The CDR3 DNA is TGTGCCAGTAGTTTTCTAGCCACAGATACGCAGTATTTT. Its translation is CASSFLATDTQYF.